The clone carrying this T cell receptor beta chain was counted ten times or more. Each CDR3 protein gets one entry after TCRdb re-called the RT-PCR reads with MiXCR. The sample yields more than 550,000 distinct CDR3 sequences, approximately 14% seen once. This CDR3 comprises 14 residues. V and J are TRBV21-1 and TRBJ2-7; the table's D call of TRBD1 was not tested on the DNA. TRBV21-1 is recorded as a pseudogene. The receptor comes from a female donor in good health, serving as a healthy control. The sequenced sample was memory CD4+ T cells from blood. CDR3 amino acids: CASSPRVRGYEQYF. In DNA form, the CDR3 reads TGTGCCAGCAGCCCCAGGGTTCGGGGCTACGAGCAGTACTTC.